The next 16 T cell receptor beta chains were all read from a single sample in a study of control samples from healthy donors and cancer patients. Method: immunoSEQ multiplex PCR; TCRdb's copy keeps in-frame clones and lacks some. This table has 50,000 to 55,000 clones, 85% to 95% appearing once. The sample comprised blood. The receptors stem from a man under 40 in good health.

The chain combines TRBV7-8 with TRBJ2-1; 7 bases align to TRBD1. Germline V CDR1 and CDR2: SGHVS, FQNEAQ. With 10 bases clipped from V and 7 bases from J, the junction kept 13 bases outside the gene matches. This CDR3 is built from 14 residues. The CDR3 sequence is CATQYLAGGNEQFF. CDR3 bases: TGTGCCACCCAGTATCTCGCAGGGGGAAATGAGCAGTTCTTC.

Written as DNA, the CDR3 is TGTGCCAGCAGCTTGCCAGGCGGTAGCACAGATACGCAGTATTTT. Its translation: CASSLPGGSTDTQYF. V usage is TRBV5-4 and J usage is TRBJ2-3; D uncertain. This CDR3 is built from 15 residues. V shed 1 base and J shed 0 bases, with 9 bases lying between them. The germline CDR1 and CDR2 sequences are SGHNT and YYREEE (reference sequence).

This chain uses TRBV13 with TRBJ1-5; D remains ambiguous. This CDR3 comprises 14 residues. Trimming left V 5 bases short and J 1 base short, with 9 bases between. The germline gives CDR1 PRHDT, CDR2 FYEKMQ (reference sequence). CDR3 loop: CASSNSGSNQPQHF. CDR3 in DNA: TGTGCCAGCAGCAACTCGGGGAGCAATCAGCCCCAGCATTTT.

The V and J genes are TRBV7-9 and TRBJ1-5, with D uncertain. The CDR3 spans 15 residues. In germline, CDR1 is SEHNR, CDR2 FQNEAQ (reference sequence). The ends were cut back, 3 bases at V and 3 bases at J, with 12 bases in the middle. CDR3 coding DNA: TGTGCCAGCAGCTTTGACACGCGTTCCAATCAGCCCCAGCATTTT. This translates into CASSFDTRSNQPQHF.

This chain joins TRBV5-1 and TRBJ2-3; TRBD2 agrees at 12 bases. Germline CDR1 and CDR2: SGHRS and YFSETQ. The CDR3 spans 16 residues. V was clipped by 1 base and J by 4 bases; unmatched bases: 4. Here the CDR3 reads CASSLSSGRAPDTQYF. The CDR3 region has the DNA TGCGCCAGCAGCTTGTCTAGCGGGAGGGCCCCAGATACGCAGTATTTT.

The chain uses TRBV4-1 and TRBJ1-4, with no clear D. The CDR3 spans 17 residues. V lost 0 bases to trimming and J lost 7 bases, with 18 bases between them. CDR1 and CDR2 from the germline V gene are MGHRA and YSYEKL. CDR3 sequence: CASSQERADGSGEKLFF. CDR3 DNA sequence: TGCGCCAGCAGCCAAGAGAGGGCAGACGGATCGGGTGAAAAACTGTTTTTT.

J is TRBJ1-5 and V is TRBV28; D is perhaps TRBD1 (6 bases). The CDR3 has 15 amino acids. The V gene's germline CDR1 is MDHEN and CDR2 SYDVKM. Trimming pared 2 bases from V and 3 bases from J, leaving 11 bases between. The CDR3 region is CASSLGGGYNQPQHF. Written as DNA, the CDR3 is TGTGCCAGCAGTTTAGGGGGGGGCTACAATCAGCCCCAGCATTTT.

This chain joins TRBV7-8 and TRBJ2-1; the match to TRBD2 covers 9 bases. Germline V CDR1 and CDR2: SGHVS, FQNEAQ. The junction had 14 bases not matched to a gene; V was cut back by 5 bases and J by 6 bases. The length of the CDR3 is 17 residues. The CDR3 nucleotides read TGTGCCAGCAGCGCGGGGGGGTTTAGCGGGAGTTTCAATGAGCAGTTCTTC. Residues: CASSAGGFSGSFNEQFF.

The chain uses TRBV5-1 and TRBJ2-1; TRBD2 aligns across 8 bases. From germline, CDR1 is SGHRS and CDR2 YFSETQ. The CDR3 is 16 amino acids. After removal of 0 bases from V and 0 bases from J, the junction contained 2 bases not matched to a gene. The CDR3 spells CASSLAGGASYNEQFF. The CDR3 coding sequence is TGCGCCAGCAGCTTGGCGGGGGGGGCCTCCTACAATGAGCAGTTCTTC.

The chain links TRBV11-2 to TRBJ1-1; D is unclear. The CDR3 is made up of 13 amino acids. Germline V CDR1 and CDR2: SGHAT, FQNNGV. Trimming pared 5 bases from V and 0 bases from J, leaving 7 bases between. The CDR3 region has the DNA TGTGCCAGCAGCAACTCACTGAACACTGAAGCTTTCTTT. Translating gives CASSNSLNTEAFF.

This clone was seen once. CDR3 region: CASSAPQAWPLHF. As DNA, the CDR3 is TGTGCCAGTAGTGCCCCTCAGGCGTGGCCCCTCCACTTT. The chain recombines TRBV19 with TRBJ1-6; D call uncertain. Germline lookup yields CDR1 LNHDA and CDR2 SQIVND (reference sequence). The V and J ends lost 5 bases and 13 bases respectively, with 15 bases between them. The CDR3 length is 13 residues.

The V gene is TRBV4-1, the J gene TRBJ1-5, with D perhaps TRBD1 (6 bases). The CDR3 runs to 14 residues. Per germline, CDR1 MGHRA and CDR2 YSYEKL. Trimming pared 2 bases from V and 6 bases from J, leaving 11 bases between. The CDR3 bases are TGCGCCAGCAGCCAACCCGGACAGATTCAGCCCCAGCATTTT. Protein: CASSQPGQIQPQHF.

The chain links TRBV2 to TRBJ2-7; 14 bases fit TRBD2. The trim removed 7 bases at V and 6 bases at J, leaving 8 bases unmatched. The CDR3 runs to 15 residues. Germline assignment: CDR1 SNHLY and CDR2 FYNNEI. The CDR3 DNA reads TGTGCCAGCAATACGGGACTAGCGGGAGTTGGCGAGCAGTACTTC. Translation: CASNTGLAGVGEQYF.

The chain has TRBV5-1 and TRBJ2-1, with 10 bases identical to TRBD2. J was trimmed by 5 bases and V by 1 base; bases with no gene match: 6. The CDR3 extends over 16 amino acids. Germline V gene lookup returns CDR1 SGHRS and CDR2 YFSETQ. CDR3 sequence reads: CASSLFEGLANNEQFF. The CDR3 DNA is TGCGCCAGCAGCTTGTTTGAGGGACTAGCGAACAATGAGCAGTTCTTC.

The V and J genes are TRBV30 and TRBJ1-2, with 8 bases fitting TRBD1. Per germline, CDR1 GTSNPN and CDR2 SVGIG (reference sequence). Germline trimming cut 6 bases from V and 6 bases from J; bases unmatched to any gene: 6. This CDR3 comprises 12 residues. The CDR3 region is CACTGTGDGYTF. The CDR3, as DNA: TGTGCCTGTACCGGGACAGGTGATGGCTACACCTTC. The full variable domain, completed using reference TRBV30 and TRBJ1-2, is SQTIHQWPATLVQPVGSPLSLECTVEGTSNPNLYWYRQAAGRGLQLLFYSVGIGQISSEVPQNLSASRPQDRQFILSSKKLLLSDSGFYLCACTGTGDGYTFGSGTRLTVV.

This chain uses TRBV6-4 with TRBJ2-2; TRBD2 matches at 7 bases. The J segment lost 3 bases and the V segment lost 2 bases, leaving 0 bases of the junction unmatched. This CDR3 contains 14 residues. CDR1 and CDR2 (germline): MRHNA, SNTAGT. CDR3: CASSDGRDTGELFF. The CDR3 DNA follows: TGTGCCAGCAGTGACGGGAGGGACACCGGGGAGCTGTTTTTT.